This TCR beta chain was sequenced in a study of T cells in Graves' hyperthyroidism and ophthalmopathy. Regarding the study as a whole: Ophthalmopathy was model-predicted a median approximately 6.4 months pre-onset. Blood also held most thyroid clonotypes expanded beyond 0.001. Ophthalmopathy was distinguished from stable hyperthyroidism by 13 V-J signatures.

RNA transcripts were the template for amplifying TCR beta CDR3 regions. Primed by the HTBI set, a first-round RT-PCR was run on the TCR CDR3. MiXCR was run by TCRdb on the multiplex PCR reads, yielding one entry per CDR3 protein. The sample carries about 400,000 distinct CDR3 sequences, more than 12% recorded once. Uncontrolled infection, other autoimmune disease, pregnancy and lactation each barred patients from inclusion. A single count supports this clonotype. Its antigen remains unidentified. A much larger clone sits a single nucleotide away, making a read error possible. Per the germline V gene, CDR1 is SGHRS and CDR2 is YFSETQ. The CDR3 covers 13 residues.

Sample: blood. This clonotype originated in a man aged 45-65 years with Graves' ophthalmopathy. The chain has TRBV5-1 and TRBJ1-2; D gene uncertain. CDR3 bases: TGCGCCAGCGGCTTGATACAGAGCTATGGCTACACCTTC. Its translation is CASGLIQSYGYTF.